The clone carrying this TCR beta chain was seen a handful of times. What it binds is not known. The whole isolated RNA underwent reverse transcription, so sequencing captured expressed TCRB transcripts. Libraries were prepared by immunoSEQ multiplex PCR; TCRdb keeps only in-frame clonotypes and omits some of them. The sample shows over 200,000 clones, about a tenth of them seen only once. Each sorted fraction was over 95% pure. This record comes from a study of beta chain features in type 1 diabetes. In germline, CDR1 is SGHTA, CDR2 FQGTGA. The CDR3 contains 15 residues. Trimming at V came to 0 bases and at J to 5 bases, leaving 2 bases not matched to a gene. The study's findings and limits: Across all four CD4+ subsets, people with type 1 diabetes showed modestly shorter TCRB CDR3s. Patients and controls would share equally any PCR tilt toward shorter templates.

The sample comprised naive CD4+ T cells from blood. This TCR was recovered from a young man with type 1 diabetes. The chain couples TRBV7-3 to TRBJ2-1; 9 bases map to TRBD1. The CDR3 is CASSLTGQGNNEQFF. DNA of the CDR3: TGTGCCAGCAGCTTAACAGGACAGGGGAACAATGAGCAGTTCTTC.